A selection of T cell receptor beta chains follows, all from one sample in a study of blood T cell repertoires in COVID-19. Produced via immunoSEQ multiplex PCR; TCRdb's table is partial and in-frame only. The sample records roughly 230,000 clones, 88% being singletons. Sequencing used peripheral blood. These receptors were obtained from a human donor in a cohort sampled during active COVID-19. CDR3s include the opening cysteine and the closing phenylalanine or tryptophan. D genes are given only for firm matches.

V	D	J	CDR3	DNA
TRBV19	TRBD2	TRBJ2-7	CASSRGGYRIDYEQYF	TGTGCCAGTAGCCGGGGGGGCTATCGGATTGACTACGAGCAGTACTTC
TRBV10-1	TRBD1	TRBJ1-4	CASRGTGVDEKLFF	TGCGCCAGCAGAGGGACAGGGGTGGACGAAAAACTGTTTTTT
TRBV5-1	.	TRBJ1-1	CASSPHGEGGTEAFF	TGCGCCAGCAGCCCACACGGGGAGGGGGGCACTGAAGCTTTCTTT
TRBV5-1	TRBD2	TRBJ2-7	CASSQGVAGERDFEQYF	TGCGCCAGCAGCCAGGGAGTAGCGGGAGAGAGGGATTTCGAGCAGTACTTC
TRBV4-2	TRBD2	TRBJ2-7	CASSLERGLSYEQYF	TGTGCCAGCAGCTTAGAGCGGGGGTTATCTTACGAGCAGTACTTC
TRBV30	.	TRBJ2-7	CAWSEGRGYEQYF	TGTGCCTGGAGTGAGGGTAGGGGGTACGAGCAGTACTTC
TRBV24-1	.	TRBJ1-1	CATSDLSTGQRILNTEAFF	TGTGCCACCAGTGATTTGAGTACTGGGCAAAGAATTTTGAACACTGAAGCTTTCTTT
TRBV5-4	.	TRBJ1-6	CASTLASSYNSPLHF	TGTGCCAGCACCCTGGCCAGCTCCTATAATTCACCCCTCCACTTT
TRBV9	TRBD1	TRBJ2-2	CASSVGRGRGTGELFF	TGTGCCAGCAGCGTGGGCAGGGGGCGAGGCACCGGGGAGCTGTTTTTT
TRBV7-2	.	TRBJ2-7	CASSLVGAGTYEQYF	TGTGCCAGCAGCTTGGTCGGCGCGGGAACCTACGAGCAGTACTTC
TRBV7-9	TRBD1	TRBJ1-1	CASSLREGARTEAFF	TGTGCCAGCAGCTTACGAGAGGGGGCACGTACTGAAGCTTTCTTT
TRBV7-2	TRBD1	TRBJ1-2	CASSPDRVGLQRGYTF	TGTGCCAGCAGCCCGGACAGGGTTGGTCTTCAAAGAGGCTACACCTTC
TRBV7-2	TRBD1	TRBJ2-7	CASSFGQGVYEQYF	TGTGCCAGCAGCTTTGGACAGGGTGTATACGAGCAGTACTTC
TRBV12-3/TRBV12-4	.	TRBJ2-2	CASSRHFTGELFF	TGTGCCAGCAGTAGACATTTCACCGGGGAGCTGTTTTTT
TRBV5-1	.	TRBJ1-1	CASSWEGRGTEAFF	TGCGCCAGCAGCTGGGAAGGGAGGGGGACTGAAGCTTTCTTT
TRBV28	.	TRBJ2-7	CASKYGGRSGEQYF	TGTGCCAGCAAATACGGGGGGCGCTCGGGGGAGCAGTACTTC